Here is one T cell receptor beta chain with its context. The antigen is unknown. Trimming cost V 0 bases and J 3 bases, with 12 bases left between them. From germline, CDR1 is SGHAT and CDR2 FQNNGV. The CDR3 is 15 residues long. Only in-frame clones appear in the TCRdb table, and some are missing; sequencing was by immunoSEQ multiplex PCR. The sample lists a few million clones, just over 90% occurring once. This entry is derived from a study of shared clonotypes between healthy human individuals. General study findings and limits: Against clonotypes common to all four donors, non-shared ones had lower generation probabilities.

This chain joins TRBV11-2 and TRBJ2-7; weak D call: TRBD2 (6 bases). The sequence was collected from a man aged 18-30 years in good health. Some clones in this sample may be carry-over from other donors' samples. The sample was naive CD4+ T cells from PBMCs. Subset indicated: CD45RA+ positively selected. This chain's CDR3 is CASSLEGTDVYEQYF. DNA of the CDR3: TGTGCCAGCAGCTTAGAGGGGACTGACGTCTACGAGCAGTACTTC.